The rows below give T cell receptor beta chains drawn from one sample of a study of shared clonotypes between healthy human individuals. Sequencing used immunoSEQ multiplex PCR; TCRdb keeps in-frame clones, though not all of them. Among about 2.4 million clones listed, under 95% were seen once. The sample was naive CD4+ T cells from PBMCs. The source is a man younger than 30 in good health. Some clones in this sample may be carry-over from other donors' samples. The CDR3 runs from the conserved cysteine through the conserved F or W. Fields, in order: D gene, J gene, V gene, clone size, CDR3 DNA, CDR3 protein. D genes are given only for firm matches. The size field is filled for only some rows; it gives once, few, many or a size class.

NA,TRBJ2-7,TRBV4-1,NA,TGCGCCAGCAGCCGAAAGGGTCCCGGAGAAATCTACGAGCAGTACTTC,CASSRKGPGEIYEQYF
TRBD2,TRBJ2-3,TRBV5-1,NA,TGCGCCAGCAGCCCCGGGACTAGCGGGAGCGCAGATACGCAGTATTTT,CASSPGTSGSADTQYF
NA,TRBJ2-3,TRBV11-2,NA,TGTGCCAGCAGCTTGGCGGGACGCACAGATACGCAGTATTTT,CASSLAGRTDTQYF
NA,TRBJ1-1,TRBV11-2,NA,TGTGCCAGCAGCTTAGTCAGGGTAGGAACTTTCTTT,CASSLVRVGTFF
TRBD1,TRBJ1-4,TRBV27,once,TGTGCCAGCAGTTCGACAGGGAGGGGTGAAAAACTGTTTTTT,CASSSTGRGEKLFF
NA,TRBJ2-3,TRBV6-5,NA,TGTGCCAGCAGTTACTCCCCGTCAGATACGCAGTATTTT,CASSYSPSDTQYF
NA,TRBJ2-5,TRBV19,NA,TGTGCCAGTAGTCCGCACCGACAGGCCCCCCAGTACTTC,CASSPHRQAPQYF
NA,TRBJ2-7,TRBV10-3,NA,TGTGCCATCAGTGAGTCGGTTTCGGGTTCCTACGAGCAGTACTTC,CAISESVSGSYEQYF
NA,TRBJ2-1,TRBV27,NA,TGTGCCAGCAGTCCAACTCCTTTTGGGGCGCGGTACAATGAGCAGTTCTTC,CASSPTPFGARYNEQFF
TRBD1,TRBJ2-7,TRBV7-9,NA,TGTGCCAGCAGCCCCACGGGACAGTCGTACTCCTACGAGCAGTACTTC,CASSPTGQSYSYEQYF
NA,TRBJ2-1,TRBV15,NA,TGTGCCACCAGCAGAGATGGGGGCAGGCCTTACAATGAGCAGTTCTTC,CATSRDGGRPYNEQFF
NA,TRBJ2-3,TRBV19,NA,TGTGCCAGTAGTGTTCGGAGAGGGGATACGCAGTATTTT,CASSVRRGDTQYF
NA,TRBJ2-3,TRBV5-1,NA,TGCGCCAGCAGCTTCCGGGGCAGCACAGATACGCAGTATTTT,CASSFRGSTDTQYF
NA,TRBJ2-7,TRBV19,NA,TGTGCCAGTAGCAATAGGGACGGCCACTGGCACGAGCAGTACTTC,CASSNRDGHWHEQYF
NA,TRBJ1-1,TRBV18,NA,TGTGCCAGTTCACCGCTGCAGGGCGGCGACACTGAAGCTTTCTTT,CASSPLQGGDTEAFF
TRBD2,TRBJ2-2,TRBV28,NA,TGTGCCAGCAGTTTATACTTCCTAGCGGGATTAGGGGAGCTGTTTTTT,CASSLYFLAGLGELFF
TRBD1,TRBJ1-1,TRBV2,NA,TGTGCCAGCAGTACGGGACAGGGGTCGAAAGCTTTCTTT,CASSTGQGSKAFF
NA,TRBJ1-2,TRBV28,NA,TGTGCCAGCAGTTTACTAATTATTGTGGGTGGTGACTATGGCTACACCTTC,CASSLLIIVGGDYGYTF
TRBD1,TRBJ2-7,TRBV10-3,once,TGTGCCATCAGCGCAAGACAGGGGGTGGCCTACGAGCAGTACTTC,CAISARQGVAYEQYF
NA,TRBJ2-3,TRBV5-4,NA,TGTGCCAGCAGCTCGTCCGCTAGGACAGATACGCAGTATTTT,CASSSSARTDTQYF
NA,TRBJ1-4,TRBV27,NA,TGTGCCAGCAGTTTAGGAGGGTATGAAAAACTGTTTTTT,CASSLGGYEKLFF
NA,TRBJ2-2,TRBV15,once,TGTGCCACCAGCAGAGATCTTTCGGCCGGGGAGCTGTTTTTT,CATSRDLSAGELFF
TRBD1,TRBJ2-1,TRBV4-3,NA,TGCGCCAGCAGCCAGGACCTGACAGGGGGATCCTACAATGAGCAGTTCTTC,CASSQDLTGGSYNEQFF
NA,TRBJ2-2,TRBV7-9,NA,TGTGCCAGCAGCTTAATTGTGGGATCCGGGGAGCTGTTTTTT,CASSLIVGSGELFF
NA,TRBJ2-3,TRBV7-2,once,TGTGCCAGCAGCCCAAGCCGAGAGAAGGGGGATACGCAGTATTTT,CASSPSREKGDTQYF
NA,TRBJ2-2,TRBV5-6,once,TGTGCCAGCAGCTCCTCCCCACTCACCGGGGAGCTGTTTTTT,CASSSSPLTGELFF
TRBD1,TRBJ2-7,TRBV18,NA,TGTGCCAGCTCACCCGGGACAGGCTACGAGCAGTACTTC,CASSPGTGYEQYF
NA,TRBJ1-1,TRBV5-1,NA,TGCGCCAGCAGCCAAACAGCGAACACTGAAGCTTTCTTT,CASSQTANTEAFF
TRBD2,TRBJ2-1,TRBV5-4,NA,TGTGCCAGCAGCAGGACTAGCGGGAGATCTAATGAGCAGTTCTTC,CASSRTSGRSNEQFF
NA,TRBJ1-2,TRBV27,NA,TGTGCCAGCAGTTTGGGTGAAAGTGGCTACACCTTC,CASSLGESGYTF
NA,TRBJ2-3,TRBV2,NA,TGTGCCAGCAGTGAAGCGAGGGCAGGTAGCACAGATACGCAGTATTTT,CASSEARAGSTDTQYF
TRBD2,TRBJ2-1,TRBV2,NA,TGTGCCAGCAGTGAAGAAGCGGGGGATGAGCAGTTCTTC,CASSEEAGDEQFF
NA,TRBJ2-5,TRBV7-2,NA,TGTGCCAGCAGCTCCCAGGTTGGGGGAGAGACCCAGTACTTC,CASSSQVGGETQYF
TRBD1,TRBJ2-2,TRBV7-9,NA,TGTGCCAGCAGCCCGGGGGACAGGGGTTCCGGGGAGCTGTTTTTT,CASSPGDRGSGELFF
TRBD2,TRBJ2-1,TRBV6-6,NA,TGTGCCAGCAGTAGACTAGCGGGAGCGGGCAATGAGCAGTTCTTC,CASSRLAGAGNEQFF
NA,TRBJ2-7,TRBV28,NA,TGTGCCAGCAGTTCCCCCGAATCCGGGCGTCACTACGAGCAGTACTTC,CASSSPESGRHYEQYF
NA,TRBJ2-2,TRBV2,NA,TGTGCCAGCAGACGGACTGGAAAGGGGAGATCAACCGGGGAGCTGTTTTTT,CASRRTGKGRSTGELFF
NA,TRBJ2-7,TRBV13,NA,TGTGCCAGCAGCTTAGCCCTCCCTCGGACCGCCGGGGAGCAGTACTTC,CASSLALPRTAGEQYF
TRBD1,TRBJ2-3,TRBV25-1,NA,TGTGCCAGCAGCCTACAGGGGGCAGCAGATACGCAGTATTTT,CASSLQGAADTQYF
TRBD1,TRBJ1-1,TRBV9,NA,TGTGCCAGCAGCGCTCCACAGGGGGCTGCTTTCTTT,CASSAPQGAAFF
NA,TRBJ2-7,TRBV19,NA,TGTGCCAGTAGTATAAAGGGATCTTACGAGCAGTACTTC,CASSIKGSYEQYF
NA,TRBJ2-7,TRBV5-1,NA,TGCGCCAGCAGCTTGGAGGGCGGCGCCTACGAGCAGTACTTC,CASSLEGGAYEQYF
TRBD1,TRBJ1-2,TRBV5-4,NA,TGTGCCAGCAGCTTGCCAGGGGGCAACTATGGCTACACCTTC,CASSLPGGNYGYTF
TRBD1,TRBJ1-1,TRBV5-6,NA,TGTGCCAGCAGCGGGGACAGGGGATTCTCACGCGAAGCTTTCTTT,CASSGDRGFSREAFF
NA,TRBJ1-2,TRBV4-2,NA,TGTGCCAGCAGCCAAGACACAGGGTCCCTGACCTATGGCTACACCTTC,CASSQDTGSLTYGYTF
TRBD1,TRBJ2-1,TRBV27,once,TGTGCCAGCAGTCCTACTACAGGGGCGCAATACAATGAGCAGTTCTTC,CASSPTTGAQYNEQFF
NA,TRBJ2-1,TRBV27,NA,TGTGCCAGCAAGGAGGGCAGGACTTACAATGAGCAGTTCTTC,CASKEGRTYNEQFF
TRBD1,TRBJ1-5,TRBV19,NA,TGTGCCAGTAGTACCGGACAGGGAGCCCAGCCCCAGCATTTT,CASSTGQGAQPQHF
NA,TRBJ1-4,TRBV30,NA,TGTGCCTGGGGACCAATTACGGAGAAACTGTTTTTT,CAWGPITEKLFF
TRBD1,TRBJ2-1,TRBV7-2,NA,TGTGCCAGCAGCGTAGGACAGGTTACCTACAATGAGCAGTTCTTC,CASSVGQVTYNEQFF
TRBD2,TRBJ2-7,TRBV15,NA,TGTGCCACCAGCAGAGATGGGGGGGGAGCCTACGAGCAGTACTTC,CATSRDGGGAYEQYF
NA,TRBJ1-1,TRBV28,NA,TGTGCCAGCAGTTTATGGCCGACAGACACTGAAGCTTTCTTT,CASSLWPTDTEAFF
NA,TRBJ1-2,TRBV5-8,NA,TGTGCCAGCAGTCCCGCCCAGGGGTACTATGGCTACACCTTC,CASSPAQGYYGYTF
TRBD1,TRBJ1-2,TRBV4-1,NA,TGCGCCAGCAGCCAACCAGGGACAGCCAAACTCTATGGCTACACCTTC,CASSQPGTAKLYGYTF
TRBD1,TRBJ2-1,TRBV6-5,NA,TGTGCCAGCAGACAGACAGGGGGCTCCTACAATGAGCAGTTCTTC,CASRQTGGSYNEQFF
NA,TRBJ1-2,TRBV7-9,NA,TGTGCCAGCAGCTTACTCCAGGTTCCCAACTATGGCTACACCTTC,CASSLLQVPNYGYTF
NA,TRBJ2-1,TRBV19,once,TGTGCCAGTAGTACCAACCAAGCGGACCCGAGTCAGTTCTTC,CASSTNQADPSQFF
NA,TRBJ2-1,TRBV19,once,TGTGCCAGTAGTGGCAGTAGCGGCCACAATGAGCAGTTCTTC,CASSGSSGHNEQFF